This T cell receptor (beta chain) is from a study of shared clonotypes between healthy human individuals. Whole-study findings and limits: Non-shared clonotypes were found to have lower generation probabilities than the clonotypes that were shared by all four of the sorted-subset donors.

Only in-frame clones appear in the TCRdb table, and some are missing; sequencing was by immunoSEQ multiplex PCR. This table holds 2.5 million or so clones, roughly nine tenths found once. The CDR3 covers 16 residues. The germline gives CDR1 SGHRS, CDR2 YFSETQ. Trimming at V came to 4 bases and at J to 4 bases, leaving 12 bases not matched to a gene. Of note for this clone: Its antigen is unknown.

The rearrangement uses TRBV5-1 and TRBJ2-5, with TRBD2 matching 8 bases. The sample consisted of naive CD4+ T cells sorted from blood. Subset described: CD45RA+ positively selected. The source is a man between 18 and 29 years old in good health. The CDR3 DNA reads TGCGCCAGCAGCCCCGGCGTGGCGGGAGGAGGAGAGACCCAGTACTTC. The encoded protein is CASSPGVAGGGETQYF.